This TCR beta chain originates from a study of PD-1 blockade in classical Hodgkin lymphoma. For the study at large: Intravenous nivolumab at 3 mg/kg was given to patients every 2 weeks.

The assay was immunoSEQ multiplex PCR, and TCRdb's table has in-frame clones only and misses some. The data contain 20,000 or so clones, roughly 75% of them singletons. All trial patients relapsed after autologous stem cell transplantation. Complete response, partial response or progressive disease constituted the best response categories observed. CDR1 is SNHLY and CDR2 is FYNNEI in the germline V gene. This CDR3 is 14 amino acids long. Trimming shortened V by 5 bases and J by 4 bases, and 13 bases separated the two germline ends. As concerns this clone: Its cognate antigen is unknown.

Study-level points and caveats: Repertoire difference causes, possibly disease activity or prior therapy, remain undefined. There was a significant rise in CD4+ TCR diversity by C4D1, with no such rise for CD8+.

This sample comprised peripheral blood mononuclear cells (PBMCs), obtained before the second cycle of nivolumab. The receptor's source is a human donor with classical Hodgkin lymphoma. This chain connects TRBV2 to TRBJ2-3; D is unclear. CDR3: CASSRDTSPDTQYF. The CDR3 region has the DNA TGTGCCAGCAGTCGAGACACTTCCCCAGATACGCAGTATTTT.